One and the same sample provided the 22 T cell receptor beta chains below, sequenced in a study of blood T cell repertoires in COVID-19. Libraries were prepared by immunoSEQ multiplex PCR; TCRdb keeps only in-frame clonotypes and omits some of them. The table has 260,000 or so clones, roughly 79% seen once; the top ten hold around 7.5%. Source material: peripheral blood. These receptors were collected from a woman of 80 years or more with COVID-19, enrolled during active disease.

The chain is built from TRBV19 and TRBJ1-5; no definite D call. Trimming removed 0 bases from V and 6 bases from J, with 9 bases in between. CDR1 is LNHDA and CDR2 is SQIVND in the germline V gene (reference sequence). The CDR3 covers 14 residues. The CDR3: CASSIEGSPQPQHF. CDR3 coding DNA: TGTGCCAGTAGTATAGAGGGCAGCCCTCAGCCCCAGCATTTT. The full variable domain, rest sourced from reference TRBV19 and TRBJ1-5, is DGGITQSPKYLFRKEGQNVTLSCEQNLNHDAMYWYRQDPGQGLRLIYYSQIVNDFQKGDIAEGYSVSREKKESFPLTVTSAQKNPTAFYLCASSIEGSPQPQHFGDGTRLSIL.

The count of this clone is one. The CDR3 DNA reads TGTGCCAGCAGTTTTGCGGGCAGGCCAGCCTCTGGGGCCAACGTCCTGACTTTC. Protein product: CASSFAGRPASGANVLTF. The chain is built from TRBV5-6 and TRBJ2-6; D possibly corresponds to TRBD2 (5 bases). The ends were cut back, 5 bases at V and 0 bases at J, with 18 bases in the middle. The CDR3 contains 18 residues. CDR1 and CDR2 from the germline V gene are SGHDT and YYEEEE.

This chain uses TRBV5-6 with TRBJ2-5; TRBD1 matches at 7 bases. The junction had 3 bases not matched to a gene; V was cut back by 2 bases and J by 2 bases. Germline lookup yields CDR1 SGHDT and CDR2 YYEEEE. The CDR3 is made up of 14 amino acids. The CDR3 nucleotides read TGTGCCAGCAGCTTCCCGGGACAGCAAGAGACCCAGTACTTC. This gives the protein CASSFPGQQETQYF.

The chain has TRBV6-5 and TRBJ2-3, with D maybe TRBD2 (7 bases). The CDR3 has 16 residues. Germline V gene lookup returns CDR1 MNHEY and CDR2 SVGAGI. V was shortened by 0 bases and J by 5 bases, with 15 bases between the two germline ends. CDR3 loop: CASSYSGRGAGDTQYF. CDR3 DNA: TGTGCCAGCAGTTACTCCGGACGGGGGGCCGGAGATACGCAGTATTTT.

This clone was counted a single time. V and J are TRBV7-9 and TRBJ2-7, with 9 bases identical to TRBD1. The J segment lost 2 bases and the V segment lost 10 bases, leaving 9 bases of the junction unmatched. This CDR3 spans 14 amino acids. Germline lookup yields CDR1 SEHNR and CDR2 FQNEAQ (reference sequence). The CDR3 coding sequence is TGTGCCACCACCCCCGGACAGGGGACCTACGAGCAGTACTTC. It codes for CATTPGQGTYEQYF.

The rearrangement joins TRBV19 to TRBJ1-5, with D possibly matching TRBD1 (5 bases). Per germline, CDR1 LNHDA and CDR2 SQIVND (reference sequence). Trimming took off 1 base at V and 2 bases at J, with 9 bases between the two ends. This CDR3 contains 15 residues. The CDR3 nucleotides are TGTGCCAGTAGTATAGGGGGCAGGGGCAATCAGCCCCAGCATTTT. Its protein product is CASSIGGRGNQPQHF. The full variable domain, rest sourced from reference TRBV19 and TRBJ1-5, is DGGITQSPKYLFRKEGQNVTLSCEQNLNHDAMYWYRQDPGQGLRLIYYSQIVNDFQKGDIAEGYSVSREKKESFPLTVTSAQKNPTAFYLCASSIGGRGNQPQHFGDGTRLSIL.

The chain employs TRBV4-3 and TRBJ2-7; TRBD1 aligns across 12 bases. This CDR3 has 17 amino acids. Trimming removed 4 bases from V and 5 bases from J; junction bases left unmatched: 12. Germline V CDR1 and CDR2: LGHNA, YSLEER. In nucleotides, the CDR3 is TGCGCCAGCAGCCTTTTGCCGGGACAGGGGGCGCTCGACGAGCAGTACTTC. It yields the protein CASSLLPGQGALDEQYF.

With respect to this clone: Compared with germline, one end of the junction differs, possibly owing to a read error. V is TRBV7-2 and J is TRBJ1-2, with D tentatively TRBD1 (6 bases). Germline CDR1 reads SGHTA; CDR2 reads FQGNSA. The CDR3 extends over 16 amino acids. Written as DNA, the CDR3 is TGTGCCAGCAGCTTCGCCCCGGGGGGGGCTAAGTATGGCTACACCTTC. It codes for CASSFAPGGAKYGYTF. Full variable domain (remainder filled in from reference TRBV7-2 and TRBJ1-2): GAGVSQSPSNKVTEKGKDVELRCDPISGHTALYWYRQSLGQGLEFLIYFQGNSAPDKSGLPSDRFSAERTGGSVSTLTIQRTQQEDSAVYLCASSFAPGGAKYGYTFGSGTRLTVV.

The chain employs TRBV2 and TRBJ1-1; D may be TRBD1 (5 bases). Trimming left V 6 bases short and J 5 bases short, with 19 bases between. The V gene's germline CDR1 is SNHLY and CDR2 FYNNEI. The length of the CDR3 is 15 residues. DNA of the CDR3: TGTGCCAGCAGCGCAATAATGGTCTCAGGGACTGAAGCTTTCTTT. Its protein product is CASSAIMVSGTEAFF.

The rearrangement links TRBV2 to TRBJ1-6; D might be TRBD1 (5 bases). This CDR3 region has 15 residues. Trimming left V 2 bases short and J 9 bases short, with 14 bases between. In germline, CDR1 is SNHLY, CDR2 FYNNEI. The CDR3 here is CASSELAGLGSPLHF. CDR3 nucleotide sequence: TGTGCCAGCAGTGAATTAGCAGGGTTGGGTTCACCCCTCCACTTT.

This chain uses TRBV19 with TRBJ1-2; D is possibly TRBD1 (6 bases). Germline loops: CDR1 LNHDA, CDR2 SQIVND (reference sequence). This CDR3 is 14 amino acids long. V lost 0 bases and J 8 bases, leaving 13 bases between the germline ends. The CDR3 nucleotides are TGTGCCAGTAGTATAGATCGTCAGGGGACCGGCTACACCTTC. Its protein product is CASSIDRQGTGYTF. Full variable domain (outside the CDR3, taken from reference TRBV19 and TRBJ1-2): DGGITQSPKYLFRKEGQNVTLSCEQNLNHDAMYWYRQDPGQGLRLIYYSQIVNDFQKGDIAEGYSVSREKKESFPLTVTSAQKNPTAFYLCASSIDRQGTGYTFGSGTRLTVV.

V usage is TRBV29-1 and J usage is TRBJ1-2, with a possible D match to TRBD1 (6 bases). V was trimmed by 4 bases and J by 4 bases, leaving 13 bases between them. Germline loops: CDR1 SQVTM, CDR2 ANQGSEA. CDR3 length: 13 residues. The CDR3 DNA sequence: TGCAGCGTTGGAACGGACAGCACCTATGGCTACACCTTC. This encodes CSVGTDSTYGYTF.

The V and J genes are TRBV13 and TRBJ1-2, with a weak D call TRBD1 (6 bases). V lost 3 bases, J lost 8 bases, and 13 bases lay in between. Germline V gives CDR1 PRHDT, CDR2 FYEKMQ (reference sequence). CDR3 size: 13 residues. The CDR3 loop is CASSFRTVRGYTF. The CDR3 DNA reads TGTGCCAGCAGCTTCCGGACAGTCAGAGGCTACACCTTC. Complete variable domain (other parts from reference TRBV13 and TRBJ1-2): AAGVIQSPRHLIKEKRETATLKCYPIPRHDTVYWYQQGPGQDPQFLISFYEKMQSDKGSIPDRFSAQQFSDYHSELNMSSLELGDSALYFCASSFRTVRGYTFGSGTRLTVV.

The rearrangement joins TRBV29-1 to TRBJ2-3, with 7 bases fitting TRBD2. The V segment lost 7 bases and the J segment 2 bases; nucleotides outside the gene matches: 12. The CDR3 runs to 15 residues. The V gene's germline CDR1 is SQVTM and CDR2 ANQGSEA. The CDR3 DNA follows: TGCAGCGCCCGAAGGGGCGGGAGCTACACAGATACGCAGTATTTT. Translating it yields CSARRGGSYTDTQYF.

The chain recombines TRBV5-4 with TRBJ2-6; 8 bases match TRBD1. The J segment lost 0 bases and the V segment lost 4 bases, leaving 6 bases of the junction unmatched. CDR1 is SGHNT and CDR2 is YYREEE in the germline V gene (reference sequence). The CDR3 is 17 amino acids. The chain's CDR3 is CASSQRQGPSGANVLTF. As DNA, the CDR3 is TGTGCCAGCAGCCAGCGACAGGGGCCCTCTGGGGCCAACGTCCTGACTTTC.

The rearrangement joins TRBV3-1 (or the pseudogene TRBV3-2) to TRBJ1-2; a weak D match, TRBD1 (5 bases). The V end was cut by 6 bases, the J end by 4 bases, with 12 bases between. This CDR3 spans 13 amino acids. Germline V gives CDR1 LGHDT, CDR2 YNNKEL (reference sequence). CDR3 sequence: CASSPGTFYGYTF. The CDR3 bases are TGTGCCAGCAGTCCAGGGACTTTCTATGGCTACACCTTC.

The chain recombines TRBV7-2 with TRBJ1-4; 8 nucleotides align to TRBD1. The CDR3 totals 15 residues. Germline trimming cut 5 bases from V and 7 bases from J; bases unmatched to any gene: 9. CDR1 and CDR2 (germline): SGHTA, FQGNSA. The CDR3 region is CASSPRQGAGEKLFF. The CDR3, as DNA: TGTGCCAGCAGCCCACGCCAGGGGGCGGGTGAAAAACTGTTTTTT.

This clone was seen a handful of times. The chain joins TRBV5-1 to TRBJ2-5; weak D call: TRBD2 (5 bases). V was clipped by 5 bases and J by 5 bases, with 13 bases between them. The CDR3 totals 13 residues. The germline V gene has CDR1 SGHRS and CDR2 YFSETQ. CDR3 DNA sequence: TGCGCCAGCAGTTACACATCGGGGGAGACCCAGTACTTC. Its protein is CASSYTSGETQYF.

This chain connects TRBV10-1 to TRBJ1-5, with D hard to call. Germline V gives CDR1 WNHNN, CDR2 SYGVQD (reference sequence). This CDR3 comprises 14 residues. V was pared by 3 bases and J by 5 bases, with 11 bases between. CDR3 residues: CASSEMQAHQPQHF. The CDR3 region has the DNA TGCGCCAGCAGTGAAATGCAGGCTCATCAGCCCCAGCATTTT.

The rearrangement joins TRBV7-8 to TRBJ2-7; tentatively, D is TRBD2 (5 bases). The length of the CDR3 is 14 residues. From germline, CDR1 is SGHVS and CDR2 FQNEAQ. The V gene lost 4 bases and the J gene lost 6 bases, with 16 bases spanning the gap. The chain's CDR3 is CASSSRGSRIEQYF. The CDR3 DNA follows: TGTGCCAGCAGCTCCCGGGGAAGCAGAATCGAGCAGTACTTC. Based on the CDR3 plus reference TRBV7-8 and TRBJ2-7, the full variable domain is GAGVSQSPRYKVAKRGQDVALRCDPISGHVSLFWYQQALGQGPEFLTYFQNEAQLDKSGLPSDRFFAERPEGSVSTLKIQRTQQEDSAVYLCASSSRGSRIEQYFGPGTRLTVT.

The chain recombines TRBV27 with TRBJ2-7; 8 nucleotides align to TRBD1. The germline gives CDR1 MNHEY, CDR2 SMNVEV (reference sequence). V gave up 0 bases and J gave up 6 bases; unmatched junction bases: 7. This CDR3 has 15 residues. The CDR3 sequence: CASSLSGQGQGEQYF. The CDR3 nucleotides read TGTGCCAGCAGTTTATCAGGACAGGGCCAAGGCGAGCAGTACTTC.

This clone was observed a few times. CDR3 region: CASSEVRTAGELFF. For the CDR3, the DNA is TGTGCCAGCAGTGAAGTCCGGACAGCCGGGGAGCTGTTTTTT. This chain uses TRBV6-1 with TRBJ2-2; D may be TRBD1 (6 bases). The CDR3 runs to 14 residues. CDR1 is MNHNS and CDR2 is SASEGT in the germline V gene. Trimming cost V 1 base and J 6 bases, with 9 bases left between them.